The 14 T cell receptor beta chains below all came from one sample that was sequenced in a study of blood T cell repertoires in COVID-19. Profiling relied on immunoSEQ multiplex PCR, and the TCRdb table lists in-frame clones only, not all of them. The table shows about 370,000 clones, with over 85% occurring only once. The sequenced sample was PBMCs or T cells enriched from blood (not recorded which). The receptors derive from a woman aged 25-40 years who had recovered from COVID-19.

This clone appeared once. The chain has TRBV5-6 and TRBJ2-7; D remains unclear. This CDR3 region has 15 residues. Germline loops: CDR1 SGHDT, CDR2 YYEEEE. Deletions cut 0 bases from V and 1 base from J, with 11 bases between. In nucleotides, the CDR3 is TGTGCCAGCAGCTTGGTAACAGCCCAATCCTACGAGCAGTACTTC. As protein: CASSLVTAQSYEQYF.

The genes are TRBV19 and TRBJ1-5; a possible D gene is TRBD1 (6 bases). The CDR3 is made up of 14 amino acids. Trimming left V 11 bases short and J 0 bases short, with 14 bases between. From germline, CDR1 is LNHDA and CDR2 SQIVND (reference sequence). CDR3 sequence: CAVGQIHSNQPQHF. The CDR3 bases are TGTGCCGTCGGACAGATCCATAGCAATCAGCCCCAGCATTTT.

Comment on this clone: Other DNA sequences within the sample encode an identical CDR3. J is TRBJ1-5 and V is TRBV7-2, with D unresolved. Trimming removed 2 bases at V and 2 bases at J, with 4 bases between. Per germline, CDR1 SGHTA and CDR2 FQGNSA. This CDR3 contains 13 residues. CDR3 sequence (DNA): TGTGCCAGCAGCTTAAGAGGCAATCAGCCCCAGCATTTT. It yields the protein CASSLRGNQPQHF. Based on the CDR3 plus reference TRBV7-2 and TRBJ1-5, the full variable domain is GAGVSQSPSNKVTEKGKDVELRCDPISGHTALYWYRQSLGQGLEFLIYFQGNSAPDKSGLPSDRFSAERTGGSVSTLTIQRTQQEDSAVYLCASSLRGNQPQHFGDGTRLSIL.

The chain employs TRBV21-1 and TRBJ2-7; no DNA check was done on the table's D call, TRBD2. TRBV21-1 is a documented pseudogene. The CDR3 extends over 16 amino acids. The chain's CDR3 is CASSTIGRGSDYEQYF. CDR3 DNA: TGTGCCAGCAGCACCATAGGGCGGGGAAGTGACTACGAGCAGTACTTC.

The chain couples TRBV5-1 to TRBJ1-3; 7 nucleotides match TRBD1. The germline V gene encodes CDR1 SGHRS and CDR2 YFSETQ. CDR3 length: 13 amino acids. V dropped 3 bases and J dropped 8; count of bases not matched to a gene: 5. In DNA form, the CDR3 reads TGCGCCAGCAGCTCCGGACAGGCGGACACCATATATTTT. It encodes CASSSGQADTIYF.

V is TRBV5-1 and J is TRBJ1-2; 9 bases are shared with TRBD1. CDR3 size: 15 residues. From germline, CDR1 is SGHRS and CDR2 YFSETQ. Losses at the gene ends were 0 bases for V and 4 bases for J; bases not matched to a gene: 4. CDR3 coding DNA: TGCGCCAGCAGCTTGGAGGGACAGGGAGTCTATGGCTACACCTTC. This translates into CASSLEGQGVYGYTF.

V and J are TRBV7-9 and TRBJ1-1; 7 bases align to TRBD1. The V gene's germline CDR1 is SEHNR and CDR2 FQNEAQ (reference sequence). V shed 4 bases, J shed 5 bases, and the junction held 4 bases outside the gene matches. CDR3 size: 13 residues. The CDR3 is CASSYQGETEAFF. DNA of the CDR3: TGTGCCAGCAGCTACCAGGGGGAGACTGAAGCTTTCTTT.

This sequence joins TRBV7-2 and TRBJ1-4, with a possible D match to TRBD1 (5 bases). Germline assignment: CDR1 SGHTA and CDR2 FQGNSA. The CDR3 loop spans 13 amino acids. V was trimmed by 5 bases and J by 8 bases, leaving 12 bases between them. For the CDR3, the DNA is TGTGCCAGCAGCCCCCGGCGGGGGGAAAAACTGTTTTTT. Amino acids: CASSPRRGEKLFF.

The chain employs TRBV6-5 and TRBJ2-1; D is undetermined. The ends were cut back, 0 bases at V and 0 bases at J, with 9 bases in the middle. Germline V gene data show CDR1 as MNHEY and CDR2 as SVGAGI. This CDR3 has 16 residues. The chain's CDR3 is CASSYSTLSSYNEQFF. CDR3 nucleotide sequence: TGTGCCAGCAGTTACTCAACTTTGAGCTCCTACAATGAGCAGTTCTTC.

The CDR3 nucleotides read TGTGCCGGGGGGAGCAATCAGCCCCAGCATTTT. It codes for CAGGSNQPQHF. This chain connects TRBV19 to TRBJ1-5, with a weak D call TRBD1 (5 bases). Germline V gives CDR1 LNHDA, CDR2 SQIVND (reference sequence). CDR3 length: 11 residues. The V end lost 11 bases, the J end lost 1 base, and 6 bases lay between the germline ends. Drawing the rest from reference TRBV19 and TRBJ1-5, the complete variable domain is DGGITQSPKYLFRKEGQNVTLSCEQNLNHDAMYWYRQDPGQGLRLIYYSQIVNDFQKGDIAEGYSVSREKKESFPLTVTSAQKNPTAFYLCAGGSNQPQHFGDGTRLSIL.

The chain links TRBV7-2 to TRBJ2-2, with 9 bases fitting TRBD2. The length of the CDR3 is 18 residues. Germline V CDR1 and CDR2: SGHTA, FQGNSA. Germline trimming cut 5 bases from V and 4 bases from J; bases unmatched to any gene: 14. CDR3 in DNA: TGTGCCAGCAGCCATTCCCTTCTAGCGGGGTCCACCACCGGGGAGCTGTTTTTT. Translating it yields CASSHSLLAGSTTGELFF.

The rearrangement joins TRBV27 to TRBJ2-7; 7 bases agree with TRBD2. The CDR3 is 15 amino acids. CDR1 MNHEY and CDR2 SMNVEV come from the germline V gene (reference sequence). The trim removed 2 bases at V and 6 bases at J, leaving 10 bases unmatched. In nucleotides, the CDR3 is TGTGCCAGCAGTTTACCGGCCTCCGGGGGGTTCGAGCAGTACTTC. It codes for CASSLPASGGFEQYF.

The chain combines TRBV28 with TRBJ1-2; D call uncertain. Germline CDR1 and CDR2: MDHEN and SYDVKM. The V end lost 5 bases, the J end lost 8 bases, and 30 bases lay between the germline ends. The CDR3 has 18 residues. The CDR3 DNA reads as TGTGCCAGCAGTCCCCCGACCGCCTCGGGTATGGCCACAACCGGCTACACCTTC. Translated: CASSPPTASGMATTGYTF.

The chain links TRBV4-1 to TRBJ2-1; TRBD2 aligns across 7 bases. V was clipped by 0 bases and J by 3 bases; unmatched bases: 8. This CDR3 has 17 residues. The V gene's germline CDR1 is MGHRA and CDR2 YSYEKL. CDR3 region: CASSQDLADMRYNEQFF. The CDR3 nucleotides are TGCGCCAGCAGCCAAGATCTAGCGGACATGCGCTACAATGAGCAGTTCTTC.